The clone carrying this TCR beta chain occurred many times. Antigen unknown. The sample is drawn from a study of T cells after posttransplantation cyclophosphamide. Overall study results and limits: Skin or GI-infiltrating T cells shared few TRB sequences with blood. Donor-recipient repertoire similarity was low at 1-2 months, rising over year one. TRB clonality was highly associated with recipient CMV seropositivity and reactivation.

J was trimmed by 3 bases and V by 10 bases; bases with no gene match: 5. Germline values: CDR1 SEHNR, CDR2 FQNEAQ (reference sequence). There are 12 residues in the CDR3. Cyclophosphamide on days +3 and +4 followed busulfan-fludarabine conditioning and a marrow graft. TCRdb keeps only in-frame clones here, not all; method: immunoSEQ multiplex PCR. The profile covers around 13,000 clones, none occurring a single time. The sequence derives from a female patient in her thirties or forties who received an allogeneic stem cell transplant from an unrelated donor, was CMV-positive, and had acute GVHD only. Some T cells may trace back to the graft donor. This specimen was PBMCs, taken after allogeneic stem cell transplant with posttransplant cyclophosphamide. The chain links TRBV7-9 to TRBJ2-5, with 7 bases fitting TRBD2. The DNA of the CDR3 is TGTGCCACTCCACGGGGGGAAGAGACCCAGTACTTC. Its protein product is CATPRGEETQYF.